The clone carrying this TCR beta chain was seen many times. The entry originates in a study of regulatory T cells in long-lasting Graves disease. Described time point: newly diagnosed GD, antithyroid drugs for less than 3 months. After RNA was extracted from PBMCs, the TCR library was made from it. CDR1 SGHAT and CDR2 FQNNGV come from the germline V gene. V was cut by 2 bases and J by 12 bases, with 8 bases left in between. The CDR3 loop spans 11 amino acids. Investigators prepared the TCR beta libraries by applying iRepertoire HTBI primers and Arm-PCR of CDR3 regions. TCRdb re-analysed the multiplex PCR reads in MiXCR, keeping a single row per CDR3 protein. The data contain 450,000 to 600,000 distinct CDR3 sequences, roughly 17% of them singletons. The data were also submitted as part of a second study, on T cells in Graves' hyperthyroidism and ophthalmopathy.

The sample was peripheral blood mononuclear cells (PBMCs), taken at new diagnosis, from a patient treated with antithyroid drugs. The sequence was collected from a man between 40 and 49 years old with Graves disease. This chain connects TRBV11-2 to TRBJ2-1; perhaps D is TRBD1 or TRBD2 (5 bases each). The DNA of the CDR3 is TGTGCCAGCAGCTTATCGGGACCGCAGTTCTTC. Amino acid sequence: CASSLSGPQFF.